The 30 T cell receptor beta chains below all came from one sample that was sequenced in a study of T cell responses to AZD1222 COVID-19 vaccine. TCRdb's copy holds only in-frame clones and misses some; the assay was immunoSEQ multiplex PCR. This table holds about 120,000 clones, around nine tenths found once. The specimen was peripheral blood, collected 28 days after the second AZD1222 dose. Receptors were obtained from an adult who received the AZD1222 COVID-19 vaccine.

The genes are TRBV5-1 and TRBJ1-4; D is unclear. V lost 4 bases and J 5 bases, leaving 12 bases between the germline ends. CDR3 size: 14 residues. Germline V gene lookup returns CDR1 SGHRS and CDR2 YFSETQ. For the CDR3, the DNA is TGCGCCAGCAGCCCCGGAGGTGCAAATGAAAAACTGTTTTTT. It codes for CASSPGGANEKLFF.

V and J are TRBV12-5 and TRBJ2-5; D is uncertain. This CDR3 comprises 13 residues. V was pared by 9 bases and J by 0 bases, with 11 bases between. CDR1 is LGHNT, CDR2 FRNRAP, per germline. CDR3 residues: CASHSTYQETQYF. CDR3 in DNA: TGTGCTAGCCACTCCACGTACCAAGAGACCCAGTACTTC.

This clone was found a few times. The J gene is TRBJ1-6, the V gene TRBV2; D is unclear. This CDR3 comprises 16 residues. The germline gives CDR1 SNHLY, CDR2 FYNNEI. Deletions cut 3 bases from V and 8 bases from J, with 17 bases between. The CDR3 DNA follows: TGTGCCAGCAGTGATGAGTGGAGGGTTTCGGATTCACCCCTCCACTTT. As protein: CASSDEWRVSDSPLHF.

The rearrangement joins TRBV24-1 to TRBJ2-5, with 7 bases fitting TRBD1. The length of the CDR3 is 15 residues. V lost 2 bases, J lost 1 base, and 3 bases stayed unmatched. The germline V gene encodes CDR1 KGHDR and CDR2 SFDVKD. The CDR3 protein is CATSDSRQGQETQYF. CDR3 coding DNA: TGTGCCACCAGTGATTCCAGACAGGGCCAAGAGACCCAGTACTTC.

This chain connects TRBV28 to TRBJ1-2, with no clear D. Trimming stripped 0 bases from V and 6 bases from J, with 8 bases between. The CDR3 is 13 residues long. Germline CDR1 is MDHEN and CDR2 is SYDVKM. In DNA form, the CDR3 reads TGTGCCAGCAGTTTATGGATTGCGGATGGCTACACCTTC. Its protein product is CASSLWIADGYTF.

The V and J genes are TRBV9 and TRBJ1-1; no clear D gene. CDR1 and CDR2 (germline): SGDLS, YYNGEE. Trimming removed 0 bases from V and 8 bases from J, with 11 bases in between. The CDR3 sequence is 13 residues long. The CDR3 loop reads CASSVAAPGEAFF. CDR3 DNA: TGTGCCAGCAGCGTAGCGGCCCCTGGGGAAGCTTTCTTT.

The rearrangement joins TRBV21-1 to TRBJ1-5; the table's TRBD1 call for D was not verified on the DNA. TRBV21-1 is a pseudogene locus. This CDR3 spans 15 amino acids. The CDR3 coding sequence is TGTGCCAGCAGCGCAAGACAGGATAGCAATCAGCCCCAGCATTTT. It codes for CASSARQDSNQPQHF.

The chain carries TRBV11-3 and TRBJ1-6; 7 positions agree with TRBD1. This CDR3 is built from 17 residues. The germline V gene encodes CDR1 SGHNT and CDR2 YENEEA. After removal of 3 bases from V and 0 bases from J, the junction contained 5 bases not matched to a gene. DNA of the CDR3: TGTGCCAGCAGCTTTGAGACAGGGAGCTCCTATAATTCACCCCTCCACTTT. It yields the protein CASSFETGSSYNSPLHF.

The genes are TRBV28 and TRBJ1-2; no firm D call. From germline, CDR1 is MDHEN and CDR2 SYDVKM. The CDR3 sequence is 12 residues long. The germline V and J ends were trimmed by 3 bases and 2 bases, with 4 bases remaining between them. CDR3 DNA: TGTGCCAGCAGTTTTATCAACTATGGCTACACCTTC. It specifies CASSFINYGYTF.

The chain recombines TRBV9 with TRBJ1-3; the D gene is possibly TRBD1 (6 bases). The length of the CDR3 is 16 residues. V gave up 4 bases and J gave up 4 bases, with 18 bases separating them. The germline V gene has CDR1 SGDLS and CDR2 YYNGEE. The CDR3: CASSTEPSGAGNTIYF. Written as DNA, the CDR3 is TGTGCCAGCAGCACCGAACCTTCAGGGGCCGGAAACACCATATATTTT.

This clone was detected a few times. This chain uses TRBV10-2 with TRBJ1-6; tentatively, D is TRBD1 (6 bases). CDR3 size: 14 residues. Per germline, CDR1 WSHSY and CDR2 SAAADI. Trimming took 8 bases from V and 4 from J, leaving 12 bases between them. The CDR3 region has the DNA TGCGCCAGCGCCCAGACAGGATATAATTCACCCCTCCACTTT. Translating gives CASAQTGYNSPLHF.

The chain joins TRBV19 to TRBJ1-2; D gene ambiguous. CDR3 length equals 14 residues. The germline V gene encodes CDR1 LNHDA and CDR2 SQIVND (reference sequence). V was cut by 1 base and J by 4 bases, with 10 bases left in between. For the CDR3, the DNA is TGTGCCAGTAGTATAGGGGCGGATCTCTATGGCTACACCTTC. It specifies CASSIGADLYGYTF.

This clone occurred once. J is TRBJ1-1 and V is TRBV7-9, with D unresolved. The CDR3 runs 15 residues. Germline V CDR1 and CDR2: SEHNR, FQNEAQ (reference sequence). V lost 7 bases and J 1 base, leaving 16 bases between the germline ends. The CDR3 here is CASTPAGVANTEAFF. The DNA for the CDR3 is TGTGCCAGCACTCCTGCCGGGGTAGCGAACACTGAAGCTTTCTTT.

This chain links TRBV7-3 with TRBJ2-3; TRBD1 aligns across 7 bases. The germline V gene has CDR1 SGHTA and CDR2 FQGTGA. The CDR3 runs to 14 residues. V dropped 5 bases and J dropped 5; count of bases not matched to a gene: 7. Written as DNA, the CDR3 is TGTGCCAGCAGCCCGACAGGGAGTTTAGATACGCAGTATTTT. Residues: CASSPTGSLDTQYF.

This clone came up once. Here the CDR3 reads CASSQQGFYTF. The CDR3 region has the DNA TGTGCCAGCAGCCAGCAGGGATTCTACACCTTC. The chain links TRBV3-1 (or the pseudogene TRBV3-2) to TRBJ1-2, with a weak D call TRBD1 (5 bases). The germline V and J ends were trimmed by 3 bases and 10 bases, with 9 bases remaining between them. This CDR3 spans 11 amino acids. Germline V lookup: CDR1 LGHDT, CDR2 YNNKEL (reference sequence).

DNA for the CDR3: TGCAGCGCCCGAGAGGGATACACTGAAGCTTTCTTT. It codes for CSAREGYTEAFF. This rearrangement joins TRBV29-1 to TRBJ1-1; D is unclear. CDR1 SQVTM and CDR2 ANQGSEA come from the germline V gene. V lost 7 bases and J 3 bases, leaving 12 bases between the germline ends. The CDR3 is made up of 12 amino acids.

The CDR3 DNA sequence: TGTGCCAGCAGCTTGGAAGGGTTCGGCAACTACGAGCAGTACTTC. Protein: CASSLEGFGNYEQYF. The chain joins TRBV5-4 to TRBJ2-7; no clear D. Trimming shortened V by 0 bases and J by 3 bases, and 13 bases separated the two germline ends. The CDR3 has 15 amino acids. Germline values: CDR1 SGHNT, CDR2 YYREEE (reference sequence).

This chain joins TRBV5-1 and TRBJ1-4; weak D call: TRBD1 (5 bases). V was cut by 0 bases and J by 5 bases, with 8 bases left in between. This CDR3 comprises 14 residues. The germline V gene encodes CDR1 SGHRS and CDR2 YFSETQ. DNA of the CDR3: TGCGCCAGCAGCTTGGGACGGGGGAATGAAAAACTGTTTTTT. It is translated as CASSLGRGNEKLFF.

V gene TRBV28 combines with J gene TRBJ2-3; weak D call: TRBD2 (7 bases). CDR1 is MDHEN and CDR2 is SYDVKM in the germline V gene. The V end lost 6 bases, the J end lost 4 bases, and 17 bases lay between the germline ends. The CDR3 covers 15 residues. CDR3 nucleotide sequence: TGTGCCAGCAGCCTTCCACAGGGAGGGTCAGATACGCAGTATTTT. Protein: CASSLPQGGSDTQYF.

In DNA, the CDR3 is TGTGCCAGCAGTGGTATTTACCGGGGGCGCACAGATACGCAGTATTTT. It is translated as CASSGIYRGRTDTQYF. The chain is built from TRBV25-1 and TRBJ2-3; D is perhaps TRBD1 or TRBD2 (6 bases each). The V gene's germline CDR1 is MGHDK and CDR2 SYGVNS. This CDR3 is built from 16 residues. Deletions cut 4 bases from V and 1 base from J, with 15 bases between. The full variable domain, completed using reference TRBV25-1 and TRBJ2-3, is EADIYQTPRYLVIGTGKKITLECSQTMGHDKMYWYQQDPGMELHLIHYSYGVNSTEKGDLSSESTVSRIRTEHFPLTLESARPSHTSQYLCASSGIYRGRTDTQYFGPGTRLTVL.

J is TRBJ2-7 and V is TRBV15; 8 bases fit TRBD1. The ends lost 1 base at V and 5 bases at J; junction bases unmatched: 4. This CDR3 region has 14 residues. Germline V gives CDR1 LNHNV, CDR2 YYDKDF (reference sequence). The CDR3 here is CATSRGQGAHEQYF. CDR3 DNA: TGTGCCACCAGCAGAGGGCAGGGGGCCCACGAGCAGTACTTC.

The chain combines TRBV5-1 with TRBJ1-2; the D is unclear. Germline V lookup: CDR1 SGHRS, CDR2 YFSETQ. This CDR3 has 16 residues. V dropped 4 bases and J dropped 8 bases, with 24 bases sitting between them. The CDR3 nucleotides read TGCGCCAGCAGCCTCGAGGGTGAGAGTTCCAGAACAGGCTACACCTTC. It specifies CASSLEGESSRTGYTF.

The chain carries TRBV5-1 and TRBJ2-7; 9 bases agree with TRBD2. Losses at the gene ends were 2 bases for V and 2 bases for J; bases not matched to a gene: 5. CDR1 is SGHRS and CDR2 is YFSETQ in the germline V gene. This CDR3 contains 15 residues. The CDR3, as DNA: TGCGCCAGCAGCTTAGCGGGAGGAATTGCCTACGAGCAGTACTTC. As protein: CASSLAGGIAYEQYF.

V usage is TRBV7-2 and J usage is TRBJ1-3, with 8 bases that match TRBD1. V dropped 5 bases and J dropped 4; count of bases not matched to a gene: 7. There are 15 residues in the CDR3. Germline loops: CDR1 SGHTA, CDR2 FQGNSA. The CDR3 DNA follows: TGTGCCAGCAGCCCGGCAGGGGGCTCCGGAAACACCATATATTTT. Its protein is CASSPAGGSGNTIYF.

CDR3 protein: CASSQAAEEQFF. CDR3 DNA: TGTGCCAGCAGCCAAGCGGCGGAGGAGCAGTTCTTC. The chain joins TRBV3-1 (or the pseudogene TRBV3-2) to TRBJ2-1; D is undetermined. With 1 base removed from V and 10 bases from J, the gap between germline ends came to 8 bases. CDR3 length: 12 residues. The germline V gene encodes CDR1 LGHDT and CDR2 YNNKEL (reference sequence).

The rearrangement links TRBV28 to TRBJ1-2; a possible D gene is TRBD1 (6 bases). Germline CDR1 MDHEN, CDR2 SYDVKM. The CDR3 is made up of 15 amino acids. Trimming took off 9 bases at V and 4 bases at J, with 21 bases between the two ends. The CDR3 reads CASTPGGGASYGYTF. CDR3 nucleotide sequence: TGTGCCAGTACTCCGGGAGGGGGGGCAAGCTATGGCTACACCTTC.

The chain combines TRBV12-5 with TRBJ1-3; no reliable D call. The germline CDR1 and CDR2 sequences are LGHNT and FRNRAP. This CDR3 has 18 residues. The V end lost 1 base, the J end lost 0 bases, and 16 bases lay between the germline ends. The CDR3 region has the DNA TGTGCTAGTGGTTTGGGCGGGATGGGCGCCGGCTCTGGAAACACCATATATTTT. Translating it yields CASGLGGMGAGSGNTIYF.

The gene calls are TRBV2 and TRBJ2-2; TRBD2 matches at 8 bases. Germline V gene sequence: CDR1 SNHLY, CDR2 FYNNEI. V lost 8 bases to trimming and J lost 3 bases; unmatched junction nucleotides: 5. The CDR3 covers 14 residues. CDR3 in DNA: TGTGCCAGCTTAGCGGGGTCGTACACCGGGGAGCTGTTTTTT. Translating gives CASLAGSYTGELFF.

For this clone: Distinct nucleotide sequences in the sample also encode this CDR3. V gene TRBV11-2 combines with J gene TRBJ2-1; D remains unclear. Germline CDR1 SGHAT, CDR2 FQNNGV. V lost 1 base, J lost 7 bases, and 5 bases lay in between. This CDR3 has 12 amino acids. CDR3 nucleotide sequence: TGTGCCAGCAGCTTAGCCGATAATGAGCAGTTCTTC. Its translation is CASSLADNEQFF.

The gene calls are TRBV6-5 and TRBJ1-1, with D hard to call. The V end lost 2 bases, the J end lost 1 base, and 5 bases lay between the germline ends. Germline CDR1 MNHEY, CDR2 SVGAGI. This CDR3 region has 13 residues. CDR3 sequence reads: CASSYVENTEAFF. In nucleotides, the CDR3 is TGTGCCAGCAGTTACGTGGAGAACACTGAAGCTTTCTTT.